This TCR beta chain was obtained from a study of cytomegalovirus exposure and HLA in healthy donors. Study-wide results and limits: One variant, a missense change in DCLRE1C, was linked in a later analysis to TCR beta V- and J-gene trimming.

Healthy donors of bone marrow made up the group. Germline values: CDR1 SQVTM, CDR2 ANQGSEA. V was trimmed by 7 bases and J by 0 bases, leaving 12 bases between them. There are 13 residues in the CDR3. As regards this clone: Its antigen is currently unknown.

The primer mix had 60 Vbeta and 13 Jbeta primers. TCRdb's table, derived via immunoSEQ multiplex PCR, lists solely in-frame clones and lacks some. The table has over 70,000 clones, roughly 67% seen once; the top ten hold roughly 21%. The specimen sequenced was PBMCs. The chain couples TRBV29-1 to TRBJ1-1; no firm D call. The clonotype originates from a woman in her forties or fifties in good health and CMV-seropositive. CDR3 nucleotide sequence: TGCAGCGCCCTAGCGGATTTGAACACTGAAGCTTTCTTT. It is translated as CSALADLNTEAFF.